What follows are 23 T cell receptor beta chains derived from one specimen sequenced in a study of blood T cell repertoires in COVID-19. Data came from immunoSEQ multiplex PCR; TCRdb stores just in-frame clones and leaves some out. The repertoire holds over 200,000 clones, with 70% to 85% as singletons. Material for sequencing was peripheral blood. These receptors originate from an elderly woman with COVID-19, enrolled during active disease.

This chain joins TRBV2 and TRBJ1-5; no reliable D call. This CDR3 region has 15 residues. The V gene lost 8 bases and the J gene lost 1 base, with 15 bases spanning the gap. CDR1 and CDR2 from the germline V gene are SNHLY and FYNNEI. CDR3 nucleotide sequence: TGTGCCAGCGTGGGCCGTTCAGGAAGCAATCAGCCCCAGCATTTT. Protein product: CASVGRSGSNQPQHF.

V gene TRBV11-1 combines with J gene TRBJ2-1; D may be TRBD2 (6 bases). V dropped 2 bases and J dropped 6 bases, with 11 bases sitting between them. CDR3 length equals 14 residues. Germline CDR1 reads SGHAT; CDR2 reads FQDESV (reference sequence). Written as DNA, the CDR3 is TGTGCCAGCAGCTTAAGCGGGCCGATCAATGAGCAGTTCTTC. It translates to CASSLSGPINEQFF.

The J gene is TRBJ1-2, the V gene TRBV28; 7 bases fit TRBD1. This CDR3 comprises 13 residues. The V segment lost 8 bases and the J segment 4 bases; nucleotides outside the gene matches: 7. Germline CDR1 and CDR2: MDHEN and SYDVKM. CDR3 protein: CASGAGTVYGYTF. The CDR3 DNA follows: TGTGCCAGCGGGGCGGGGACAGTCTATGGCTACACCTTC.

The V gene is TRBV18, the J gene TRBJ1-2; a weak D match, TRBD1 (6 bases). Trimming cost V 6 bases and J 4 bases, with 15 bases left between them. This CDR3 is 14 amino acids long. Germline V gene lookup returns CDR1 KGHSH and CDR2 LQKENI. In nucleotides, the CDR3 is TGTGCCAGCTCGCCGACAGGAAAGGGCTATGGCTACACCTTC. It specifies CASSPTGKGYGYTF.

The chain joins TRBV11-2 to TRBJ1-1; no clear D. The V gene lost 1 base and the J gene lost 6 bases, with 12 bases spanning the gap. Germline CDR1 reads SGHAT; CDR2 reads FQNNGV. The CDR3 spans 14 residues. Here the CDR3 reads CASSLVPRYPEAFF. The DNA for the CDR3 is TGTGCCAGCAGCTTAGTACCACGGTACCCTGAAGCTTTCTTT.

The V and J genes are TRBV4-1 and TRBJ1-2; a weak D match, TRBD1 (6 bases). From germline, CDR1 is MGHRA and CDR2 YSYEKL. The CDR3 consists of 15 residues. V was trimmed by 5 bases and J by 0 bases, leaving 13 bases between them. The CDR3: CASSANRASNYGYTF. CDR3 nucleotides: TGCGCCAGCAGCGCTAACAGGGCTTCTAACTATGGCTACACCTTC.

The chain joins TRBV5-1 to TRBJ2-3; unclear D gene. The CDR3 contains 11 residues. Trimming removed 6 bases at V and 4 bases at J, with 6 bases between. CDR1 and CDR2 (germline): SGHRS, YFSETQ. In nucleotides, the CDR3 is TGCGCCAGCAACACCCCAGATACGCAGTATTTT. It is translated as CASNTPDTQYF. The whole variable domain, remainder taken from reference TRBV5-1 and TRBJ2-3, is KAGVTQTPRYLIKTRGQQVTLSCSPISGHRSVSWYQQTPGQGLQFLFEYFSETQRNKGNFPGRFSGRQFSNSRSEMNVSTLELGDSALYLCASNTPDTQYFGPGTRLTVL.

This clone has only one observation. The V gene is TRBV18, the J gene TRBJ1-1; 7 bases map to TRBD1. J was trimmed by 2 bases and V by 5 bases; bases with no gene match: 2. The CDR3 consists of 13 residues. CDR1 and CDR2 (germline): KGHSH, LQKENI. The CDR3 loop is CASSGTANTEAFF. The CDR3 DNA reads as TGTGCCAGCTCAGGGACAGCTAACACTGAAGCTTTCTTT.

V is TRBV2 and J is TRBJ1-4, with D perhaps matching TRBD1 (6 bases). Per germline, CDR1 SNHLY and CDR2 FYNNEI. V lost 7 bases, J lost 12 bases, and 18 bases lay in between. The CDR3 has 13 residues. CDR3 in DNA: TGTGCCAGCAAGAACAGGGAAGGGCAGGAACTGTTTTTT. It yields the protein CASKNREGQELFF. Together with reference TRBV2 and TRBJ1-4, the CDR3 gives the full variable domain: EPEVTQTPSHQVTQMGQEVILRCVPISNHLYFYWYRQILGQKVEFLVSFYNNEISEKSEIFDDQFSVERPDGSNFTLKIRSTKLEDSAMYFCASKNREGQELFFGSGTQLSVL.

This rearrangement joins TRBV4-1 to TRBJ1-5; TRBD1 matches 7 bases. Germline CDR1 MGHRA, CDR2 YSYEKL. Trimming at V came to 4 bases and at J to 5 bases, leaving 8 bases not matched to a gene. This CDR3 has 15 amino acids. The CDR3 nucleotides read TGCGCCAGCAGCCCCCCAGGGGGGCGGGATCAGCCCCAGCATTTT. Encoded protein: CASSPPGGRDQPQHF.

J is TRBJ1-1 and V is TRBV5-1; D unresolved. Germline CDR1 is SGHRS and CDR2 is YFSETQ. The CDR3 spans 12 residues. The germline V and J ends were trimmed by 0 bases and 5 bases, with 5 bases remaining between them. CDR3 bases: TGCGCCAGCAGCTTGGAACGGACTGAAGCTTTCTTT. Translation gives CASSLERTEAFF. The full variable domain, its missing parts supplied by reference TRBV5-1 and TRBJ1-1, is KAGVTQTPRYLIKTRGQQVTLSCSPISGHRSVSWYQQTPGQGLQFLFEYFSETQRNKGNFPGRFSGRQFSNSRSEMNVSTLELGDSALYLCASSLERTEAFFGQGTRLTVV.

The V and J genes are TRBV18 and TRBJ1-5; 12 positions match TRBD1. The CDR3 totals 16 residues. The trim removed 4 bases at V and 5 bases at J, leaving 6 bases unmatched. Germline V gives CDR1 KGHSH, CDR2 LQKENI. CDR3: CASSLLGTGGYQPQHF. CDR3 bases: TGTGCCAGCTCACTGCTTGGGACAGGGGGCTATCAGCCCCAGCATTTT.

The CDR3 DNA follows: TGTGCCAGCAGCTTAGCTTACGTCGGGGGTAGCACAGATACGCAGTATTTT. This codes for CASSLAYVGGSTDTQYF. The chain uses TRBV7-9 and TRBJ2-3, with D perhaps TRBD2 (6 bases). The CDR3 has 17 amino acids. Germline V lookup: CDR1 SEHNR, CDR2 FQNEAQ (reference sequence). V was shortened by 0 bases and J by 0 bases, with 13 bases between the two germline ends.

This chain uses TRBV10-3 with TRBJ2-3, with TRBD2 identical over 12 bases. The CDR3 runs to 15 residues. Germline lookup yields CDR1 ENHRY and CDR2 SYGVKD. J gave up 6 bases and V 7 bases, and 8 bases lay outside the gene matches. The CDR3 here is CAIKTSGGREDTQYF. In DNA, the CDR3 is TGTGCCATCAAGACTAGCGGGGGTAGGGAGGATACGCAGTATTTT.

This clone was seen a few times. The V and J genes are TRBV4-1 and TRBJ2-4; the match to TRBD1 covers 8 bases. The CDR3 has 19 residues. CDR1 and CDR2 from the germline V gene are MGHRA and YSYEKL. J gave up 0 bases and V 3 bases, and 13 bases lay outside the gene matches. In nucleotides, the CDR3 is TGCGCCAGCAGCCAGTCCCCTACACAGGGGGAAATAGCCAAAAACATTCAGTACTTC. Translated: CASSQSPTQGEIAKNIQYF.

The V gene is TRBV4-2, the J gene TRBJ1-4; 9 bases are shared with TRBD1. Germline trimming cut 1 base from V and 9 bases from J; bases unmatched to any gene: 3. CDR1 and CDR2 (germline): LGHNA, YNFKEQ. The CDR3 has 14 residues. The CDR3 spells CASSQAGQGKKLFF. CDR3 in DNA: TGTGCCAGCAGCCAAGCCGGACAGGGGAAAAAACTGTTTTTT.

The CDR3 here is CATRRGMWGPTGTDTQYF. CDR3 nucleotide sequence: TGTGCCACCCGTCGAGGGATGTGGGGGCCGACCGGCACAGATACGCAGTATTTT. The J gene is TRBJ2-3, the V gene TRBV19; perhaps TRBD1 as D (6 bases). Germline assignment: CDR1 LNHDA and CDR2 SQIVND (reference sequence). The length of the CDR3 is 18 residues. V lost 10 bases and J 1 base, leaving 27 bases between the germline ends.

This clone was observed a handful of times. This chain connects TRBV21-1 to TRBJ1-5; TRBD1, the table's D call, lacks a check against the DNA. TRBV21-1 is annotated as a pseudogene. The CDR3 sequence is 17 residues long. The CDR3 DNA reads TGTGCCAGCAGCAAACCGACAGGGGGTAAGGCCAATCAGCCCCAGCATTTT. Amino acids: CASSKPTGGKANQPQHF.

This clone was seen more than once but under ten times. DNA of the CDR3: TGCGCCAGCAGCTTGGACGGGAGGGCCCCCAATGAGCAGTTCTTC. Protein sequence: CASSLDGRAPNEQFF. The chain uses TRBV5-1 and TRBJ2-1; 8 nucleotides line up with TRBD2. V was pared by 0 bases and J by 6 bases, with 5 bases of the junction left unmatched. Germline V CDR1 and CDR2: SGHRS, YFSETQ. CDR3 length equals 15 residues.

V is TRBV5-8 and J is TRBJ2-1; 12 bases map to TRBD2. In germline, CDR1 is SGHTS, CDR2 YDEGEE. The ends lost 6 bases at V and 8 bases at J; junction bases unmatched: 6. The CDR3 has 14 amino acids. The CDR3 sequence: CASTRTSGVYEQFF. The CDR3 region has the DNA TGTGCCAGCACCCGGACTAGCGGGGTCTATGAGCAGTTCTTC.

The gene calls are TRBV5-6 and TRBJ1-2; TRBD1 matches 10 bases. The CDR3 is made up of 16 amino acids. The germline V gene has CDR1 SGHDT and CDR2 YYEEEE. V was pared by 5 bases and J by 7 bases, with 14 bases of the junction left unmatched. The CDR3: CASSKGTGELVGGYTF. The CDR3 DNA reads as TGTGCCAGCAGTAAAGGGACAGGGGAACTCGTGGGTGGCTACACCTTC.

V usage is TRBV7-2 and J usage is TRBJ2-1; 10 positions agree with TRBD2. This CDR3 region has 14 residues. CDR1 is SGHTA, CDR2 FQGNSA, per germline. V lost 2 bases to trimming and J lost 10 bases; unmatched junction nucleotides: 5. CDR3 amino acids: CASSLLGLAREQFF. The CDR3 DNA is TGTGCCAGCAGCTTACTGGGACTAGCGAGGGAGCAGTTCTTC.

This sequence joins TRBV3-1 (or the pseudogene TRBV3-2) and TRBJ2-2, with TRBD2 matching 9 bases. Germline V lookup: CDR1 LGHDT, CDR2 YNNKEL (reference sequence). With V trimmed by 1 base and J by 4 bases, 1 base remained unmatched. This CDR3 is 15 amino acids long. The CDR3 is CASSQGAGGTGELFF. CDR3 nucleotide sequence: TGTGCCAGCAGCCAAGGAGCGGGGGGCACCGGGGAGCTGTTTTTT.